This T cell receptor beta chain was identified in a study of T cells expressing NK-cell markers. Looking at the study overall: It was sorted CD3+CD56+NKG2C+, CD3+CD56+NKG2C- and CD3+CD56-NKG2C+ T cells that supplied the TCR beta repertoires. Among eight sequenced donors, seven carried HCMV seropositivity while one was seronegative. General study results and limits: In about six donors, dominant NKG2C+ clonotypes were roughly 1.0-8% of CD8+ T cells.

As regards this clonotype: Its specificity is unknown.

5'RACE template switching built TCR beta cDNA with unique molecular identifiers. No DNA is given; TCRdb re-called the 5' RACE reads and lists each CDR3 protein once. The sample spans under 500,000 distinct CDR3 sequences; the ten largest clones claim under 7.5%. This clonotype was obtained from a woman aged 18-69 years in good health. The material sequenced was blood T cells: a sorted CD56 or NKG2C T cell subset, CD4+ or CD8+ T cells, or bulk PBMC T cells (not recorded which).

CDR3 amino acids: CASGPGPRKLFF. The chain has TRBV6-2 or TRBV6-3 and TRBJ1-4; TCRdb outputs TRBD1, but without DNA this stays unchecked. The CDR3 runs 12 residues. Germline V gene sequence: CDR1 MNHEY, CDR2 SVGEGT.